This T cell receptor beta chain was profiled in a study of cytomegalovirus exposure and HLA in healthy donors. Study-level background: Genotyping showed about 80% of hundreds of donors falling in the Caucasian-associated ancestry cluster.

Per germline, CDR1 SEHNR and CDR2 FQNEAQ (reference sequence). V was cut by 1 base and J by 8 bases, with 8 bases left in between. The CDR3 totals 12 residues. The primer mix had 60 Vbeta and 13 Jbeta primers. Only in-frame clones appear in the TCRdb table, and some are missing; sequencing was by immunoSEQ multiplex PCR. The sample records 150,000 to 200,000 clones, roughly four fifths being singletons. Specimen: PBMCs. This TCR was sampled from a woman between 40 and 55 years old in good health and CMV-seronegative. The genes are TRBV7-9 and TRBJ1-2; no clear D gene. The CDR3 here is CASSLEQSGYTF. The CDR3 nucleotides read TGTGCCAGCAGCTTAGAACAGTCGGGCTACACCTTC.